This T cell receptor beta chain was sequenced for a study of T cell responses to AZD1222 COVID-19 vaccine. As regards this clone: Antigen: not known.

Study-level points and caveats: None of the repertoires were sampled until the peak T cell response had passed.

The assay was immunoSEQ multiplex PCR, and TCRdb's table has in-frame clones only and misses some. The table records about 110,000 clones, 80% to 95% of them present only once. The V gene's germline CDR1 is SGHVS and CDR2 FQNEAQ. The CDR3 is 18 residues long. The V end lost 5 bases, the J end lost 0 bases, and 20 bases lay between the germline ends. The sample in question was peripheral blood, obtained 28 days after the second AZD1222 dose. The sequence was collected from an adult who received the AZD1222 COVID-19 vaccine. The chain is built from TRBV7-8 and TRBJ1-3; a possible D gene is TRBD1 (5 bases). CDR3 sequence reads: CASSTGTPYRFSGNTIYF. CDR3 sequence (DNA): TGTGCCAGCAGCACGGGGACGCCCTATAGGTTCTCTGGAAACACCATATATTTT.